Listed here are 19 T cell receptor beta chains from one sample, sequenced in a study of graft-versus-host responses after intestinal transplantation (dated by TCRdb to about 2021). These receptors' targets are unknown. Receptor libraries were prepared by the immunoSEQ multiplex PCR assay. The immuneACCESS repertoire file appears here via TCRdb, limited to in-frame rearrangements. These files lack a portion of the clones; in checked studies, under half of the deficit traces to unresolved V genes, and the cause of the others is not known. Here the sample has around 100,000 clones; about 90% occur a single time. Around 1% of the sample lies in the top ten. According to the study, the label for this sample's time point signals: cells obtained before transplantation from donor or recipient. The input for sequencing was unstimulated CD4+ T cells sorted from spleen or lymph node cells, taken before transplant. The receptors here all came from a human donor who was the organ donor for an intestinal transplant.

The chain recombines TRBV5-4 with TRBJ1-5; D is undetermined. Deletions cut 0 bases from V and 2 bases from J, with 3 bases between. The CDR3 is made up of 13 amino acids. Germline CDR1 is SGHNT and CDR2 is YYREEE (reference sequence). CDR3 amino acids: CASSLGRNQPQHF. In DNA, the CDR3 is TGTGCCAGCAGCTTGGGCCGCAATCAGCCCCAGCATTTT.

The sample holds a few counts of this clone. V and J are TRBV4-1 and TRBJ1-5; D uncertain. V was clipped by 0 bases and J by 9 bases, with 15 bases between them. Germline values: CDR1 MGHRA, CDR2 YSYEKL. The CDR3 is 15 amino acids. In DNA form, the CDR3 reads TGCGCCAGCAGCCAAGAATCTGCCTCCTCGGGGCCCCAGCATTTT. It is translated as CASSQESASSGPQHF.

The genes are TRBV27 and TRBJ2-5; possibly TRBD2 for D (6 bases). V was trimmed by 6 bases and J by 1 base, leaving 15 bases between them. CDR3 size: 15 residues. In germline, CDR1 is MNHEY, CDR2 SMNVEV (reference sequence). The CDR3 loop reads CASRPALGGQETQYF. CDR3 nucleotides: TGTGCCAGCAGACCCGCCCTGGGGGGCCAAGAGACCCAGTACTTC.

This sequence joins TRBV11-2 and TRBJ1-2; D remains ambiguous. The germline gives CDR1 SGHAT, CDR2 FQNNGV. This CDR3 is built from 17 residues. Trimming pared 4 bases from V and 5 bases from J, leaving 23 bases between. CDR3 sequence: CASSSLHGWQEGYGYTF. The CDR3 bases are TGTGCCAGCAGCTCCCTCCACGGTTGGCAGGAGGGTTATGGCTACACCTTC.

The chain is built from TRBV5-1 and TRBJ2-7, with a tentative D call TRBD1 (5 bases). Germline V lookup: CDR1 SGHRS, CDR2 YFSETQ. This CDR3 contains 16 residues. V lost 0 bases and J 0 bases, leaving 13 bases between the germline ends. The CDR3 spells CASSLESGWGSYEQYF. The CDR3 DNA is TGCGCCAGCAGCTTGGAATCAGGGTGGGGCTCCTACGAGCAGTACTTC.

This chain uses TRBV19 with TRBJ1-3, with D perhaps matching TRBD1 (6 bases). The CDR3 consists of 15 residues. CDR1 and CDR2 (germline): LNHDA, SQIVND (reference sequence). The ends were cut back, 6 bases at V and 9 bases at J, with 21 bases in the middle. CDR3 in DNA: TGTGCCAGTAGCCGGGGACACAGAGTAGGGACCACCATATATTTT. Amino acid sequence: CASSRGHRVGTTIYF.

The gene calls are TRBV4-1 and TRBJ2-1; unclear D gene. This CDR3 spans 14 amino acids. Germline loops: CDR1 MGHRA, CDR2 YSYEKL. The germline V and J ends were trimmed by 3 bases and 4 bases, with 10 bases remaining between them. The CDR3: CASSQQDVYNEQFF. The CDR3 coding sequence is TGCGCCAGCAGCCAGCAGGACGTATACAATGAGCAGTTCTTC.

About this clone: Other nucleotide sequences in the sample specify the same CDR3. V usage is TRBV2 and J usage is TRBJ2-1, with D unclear. The CDR3 is 12 amino acids. Germline-derived CDR1 and CDR2 are SNHLY and FYNNEI. The germline V and J ends were trimmed by 5 bases and 4 bases, with 6 bases remaining between them. CDR3: CASSQGYNEQFF. CDR3 DNA sequence: TGTGCCAGCAGTCAAGGGTACAATGAGCAGTTCTTC.

This rearrangement joins TRBV28 to TRBJ2-5; tentative D call: TRBD2 (6 bases). Trimming removed 6 bases at V and 2 bases at J, with 13 bases between. The length of the CDR3 is 14 residues. The germline CDR1 and CDR2 sequences are MDHEN and SYDVKM. CDR3 sequence reads: CASRLPGLQETQYF. The CDR3 coding sequence is TGTGCCAGCAGGCTCCCGGGACTTCAAGAGACCCAGTACTTC.

The gene calls are TRBV28 and TRBJ1-2, with 9 bases lining up with TRBD1. V shed 6 bases and J 4 bases; nucleotides not matched to a gene: 6. Germline assignment: CDR1 MDHEN and CDR2 SYDVKM. The CDR3 is made up of 14 amino acids. DNA for the CDR3: TGTGCCAGCAGCAGGGACAGGGTACTCTATGGCTACACCTTC. This codes for CASSRDRVLYGYTF.

The V call is TRBV4-2, the J call TRBJ2-5, with D perhaps given as TRBD1 or TRBD2 (5 bases each). The germline CDR1 and CDR2 sequences are LGHNA and YNFKEQ. The ends were cut back, 5 bases at V and 5 bases at J, with 27 bases in the middle. The CDR3 extends over 18 amino acids. DNA of the CDR3: TGTGCCAGCAGCGGAACAAGTGGGGTTTGGGGGAAATGGGAGACCCAGTACTTC. Translating it yields CASSGTSGVWGKWETQYF.

V and J are TRBV28 and TRBJ1-1, with D perhaps matching TRBD1 (5 bases). CDR1 MDHEN and CDR2 SYDVKM come from the germline V gene. The CDR3 runs to 13 residues. V shed 5 bases and J shed 0 bases, with 7 bases lying between them. CDR3 bases: TGTGCCAGCAGTGTGGACATGAACACTGAAGCTTTCTTT. Amino acids: CASSVDMNTEAFF. The full variable domain, completed using reference TRBV28 and TRBJ1-1, is DVKVTQSSRYLVKRTGEKVFLECVQDMDHENMFWYRQDPGLGLRLIYFSYDVKMKEKGDIPEGYSVSREKKERFSLILESASTNQTSMYLCASSVDMNTEAFFGQGTRLTVV.

The chain employs TRBV7-2 and TRBJ2-7; 8 nucleotides match TRBD2. Germline lookup yields CDR1 SGHTA and CDR2 FQGNSA. CDR3 length: 12 amino acids. The junction had 0 bases not matched to a gene; V was cut back by 1 base and J by 7 bases. DNA of the CDR3: TGTGCCAGCAGCTTAGTAGCGGGGGAGCAGTACTTC. Translation gives CASSLVAGEQYF.

The chain combines TRBV18 with TRBJ1-3; TRBD1 aligns across 11 bases. CDR1 and CDR2 (germline): KGHSH, LQKENI. The length of the CDR3 is 14 residues. V lost 5 bases, J lost 6 bases, and 3 bases stayed unmatched. The CDR3 nucleotides are TGTGCCAGCTCAACGGACAGGGGGCCAAACACCATATATTTT. Encoded protein: CASSTDRGPNTIYF.

This clone was counted between two and nine times. V gene TRBV4-2 combines with J gene TRBJ2-3; 7 nucleotides match TRBD2. Germline assignment: CDR1 LGHNA and CDR2 YNFKEQ. This CDR3 comprises 17 residues. After removal of 3 bases from V and 2 bases from J, the junction contained 11 bases not matched to a gene. The CDR3 DNA reads as TGTGCCAGCAGCCATCGACCCCCCGGGGGGAACACAGATACGCAGTATTTT. Amino acids: CASSHRPPGGNTDTQYF.

V is TRBV19 and J is TRBJ2-3; D gene uncertain. The ends were cut back, 3 bases at V and 3 bases at J, with 13 bases in the middle. The CDR3 consists of 15 residues. Germline CDR1 is LNHDA and CDR2 is SQIVND (reference sequence). CDR3 loop: CASSMGAATTDTQYF. The CDR3 DNA follows: TGTGCCAGTAGTATGGGTGCCGCTACGACAGATACGCAGTATTTT.

The chain has TRBV20-1 and TRBJ1-1; D is undetermined. The CDR3 has 11 residues. The V and J ends lost 1 base and 7 bases respectively, with 7 bases between them. From germline, CDR1 is DFQATT and CDR2 SNEGSKA (reference sequence). DNA of the CDR3: TGCAGTGCTAGAGTCGGGAATGAAGCTTTCTTT. This translates into CSARVGNEAFF.

V is TRBV28 and J is TRBJ1-5; 7 positions agree with TRBD1. Losses at the gene ends were 5 bases for V and 0 bases for J; bases not matched to a gene: 10. This CDR3 is built from 17 residues. CDR1 is MDHEN, CDR2 SYDVKM, per germline. The CDR3, as DNA: TGTGCCAGCAGTCCCCGGGGGGACAGCTATAGCAATCAGCCCCAGCATTTT. Translated: CASSPRGDSYSNQPQHF.

The V and J genes are TRBV11-2 and TRBJ2-1, with D hard to call. The CDR3 runs to 13 residues. Trimming took 0 bases from V and 5 from J, leaving 5 bases between them. The germline V gene encodes CDR1 SGHAT and CDR2 FQNNGV. The CDR3 sequence: CASSLDRNNEQFF. CDR3 sequence (DNA): TGTGCCAGCAGCTTAGATCGTAACAATGAGCAGTTCTTC.